The 8 T cell receptor beta chains below come from one sample, sequenced in a study of cytomegalovirus exposure and HLA in healthy donors. Amplification used 60 Vbeta primers and 13 Jbeta primers. Profiling relied on immunoSEQ multiplex PCR, and the TCRdb table lists in-frame clones only, not all of them. The table has 150,000 to 200,000 clones, approximately 85% seen once. The specimen was PBMCs. The origin of the receptors is a girl aged 5-17 years in good health and CMV-seropositive.

This chain links TRBV29-1 with TRBJ2-3, with 10 bases that match TRBD2. Germline CDR1 and CDR2: SQVTM and ANQGSEA. After removal of 4 bases from V and 6 bases from J, the junction contained 10 bases not matched to a gene. CDR3 size: 15 residues. The CDR3 region has the DNA TGCAGCGTTGGTAGCGGGGGGCTTTCCCTTGATACGCAGTATTTT. Amino acids: CSVGSGGLSLDTQYF.

On this clone: The sample holds other DNA sequences that translate to the same CDR3. The genes are TRBV4-3 and TRBJ2-7; TRBD2 is a possible D gene (5 bases). The CDR3 is 14 residues long. V was trimmed by 0 bases and J by 3 bases, leaving 9 bases between them. Germline-derived CDR1 and CDR2 are LGHNA and YSLEER. The CDR3: CASSQDGGSYEQYF. The CDR3 nucleotides are TGCGCCAGCAGCCAAGATGGAGGCAGCTACGAGCAGTACTTC.

The rearrangement joins TRBV30 to TRBJ2-5; 10 nucleotides match TRBD1. V dropped 1 base and J dropped 4; count of bases not matched to a gene: 0. The germline V gene has CDR1 GTSNPN and CDR2 SVGIG (reference sequence). This CDR3 region has 13 residues. CDR3 DNA: TGTGCCTGGAGTGGGACAGGGGGAGAGACCCAGTACTTC. It codes for CAWSGTGGETQYF.

The chain combines TRBV19 with TRBJ2-3; a possible D gene is TRBD2 (5 bases). Deletions cut 5 bases from V and 3 bases from J, with 18 bases between. The CDR3 spans 16 residues. Germline V CDR1 and CDR2: LNHDA, SQIVND (reference sequence). This chain's CDR3 is CASSLTDSRPTDTQYF. As DNA, the CDR3 is TGTGCCAGTAGTTTGACGGACTCAAGACCGACAGATACGCAGTATTTT.

The V call is TRBV18, the J call TRBJ2-1; D remains ambiguous. The V end was cut by 3 bases, the J end by 2 bases, with 17 bases between. The CDR3 has 17 amino acids. Germline-derived CDR1 and CDR2 are KGHSH and LQKENI. CDR3 bases: TGTGCCAGCTCACCCGGTAGTAGCCGATACACCTACAATGAGCAGTTCTTC. The encoded protein is CASSPGSSRYTYNEQFF. Full variable domain (outside the CDR3, taken from reference TRBV18 and TRBJ2-1): NAGVMQNPRHLVRRRGQEARLRCSPMKGHSHVYWYRQLPEEGLKFMVYLQKENIIDESGMPKERFSAEFPKEGPSILRIQQVVRGDSAAYFCASSPGSSRYTYNEQFFGPGTRLTVL.

Only a few counts were recorded for this clone. The chain links TRBV18 to TRBJ2-7; 10 nucleotides align to TRBD2. The CDR3 sequence is 14 residues long. V lost 3 bases to trimming and J lost 9 bases; unmatched junction nucleotides: 8. Looked up from germline, CDR1 is KGHSH and CDR2 is LQKENI. The CDR3, as DNA: TGTGCCAGCTCACCGCAAGCGGGGGGGCAGTTGCAGTACTTC. Amino acid sequence: CASSPQAGGQLQYF.

V and J are TRBV10-2 and TRBJ1-2, with D possibly matching TRBD1 (6 bases). CDR1 WSHSY and CDR2 SAAADI come from the germline V gene. The CDR3 is made up of 13 amino acids. V was cut by 6 bases and J by 8 bases, with 16 bases left in between. Written as DNA, the CDR3 is TGCGCCAGCAGCGGTGGGGGGGGCGACGGCTACACCTTC. This encodes CASSGGGGDGYTF.

The chain employs TRBV10-3 and TRBJ1-4; D not certain. CDR3 length: 13 amino acids. The ends were cut back, 0 bases at V and 7 bases at J, with 6 bases in the middle. From germline, CDR1 is ENHRY and CDR2 SYGVKD. The CDR3 DNA is TGTGCCATCAGTGAGTCGGTCGGTGAAAAACTGTTTTTT. This translates into CAISESVGEKLFF.